The 18 T cell receptor beta chains in this list originate from one sample, sequenced in a study of blood T cell repertoires in COVID-19 (dated by TCRdb to the early 2020s). The library relied on the immunoSEQ multiplex PCR assay. Imported from immuneACCESS, the table was reduced by TCRdb to in-frame sequences with V and J called. These copies leave out some clones; in studies compared against another copy, an unresolved V gene accounts for under half, and the cause of the remainder is not known. Present in this sample are over 100,000 clones, approximately 91% of which were seen just once. Roughly 5% of the sample is taken by the ten largest. The sequenced sample was peripheral blood. Every receptor here comes from a human donor in a cohort sampled during active COVID-19.

Written as DNA, the CDR3 is TGCAGCTCTGGAGGGTTCGGGACTGAAGCTTTCTTT. Amino acid sequence: CSSGGFGTEAFF. The chain uses TRBV29-1 and TRBJ1-1; D unclear. CDR3 length: 12 residues. V lost 8 bases to trimming and J lost 5 bases, with 15 bases between them. Germline loops: CDR1 SQVTM, CDR2 ANQGSEA.

This chain links TRBV2 with TRBJ2-2; 7 nucleotides align to TRBD1. After removal of 4 bases from V and 3 bases from J, the junction contained 5 bases not matched to a gene. This CDR3 region has 15 residues. Germline V lookup: CDR1 SNHLY, CDR2 FYNNEI. The CDR3 DNA is TGTGCCAGCAGTGGTCTAGGGGGCTACACCGGGGAGCTGTTTTTT. Translating gives CASSGLGGYTGELFF.

This clone was seen more than once but under ten times. This chain links TRBV4-1 with TRBJ1-4, with TRBD1 as a possible D gene (5 bases). V lost 4 bases, J lost 1 base, and 10 bases lay in between. The CDR3 has 15 residues. CDR1 and CDR2 from the germline V gene are MGHRA and YSYEKL. CDR3 DNA sequence: TGCGCCAGCAGCCGCGCGGGGGGAACTAATGAAAAACTGTTTTTT. This encodes CASSRAGGTNEKLFF.

This chain connects TRBV7-2 to TRBJ1-6, with unresolved D. Germline CDR1 SGHTA, CDR2 FQGNSA. V lost 2 bases and J lost 0, with 5 bases in between. The length of the CDR3 is 15 residues. CDR3 loop: CASSLPSSYNSPLHF. In DNA form, the CDR3 reads TGTGCCAGCAGCTTACCATCCTCCTATAATTCACCCCTCCACTTT.

The J gene is TRBJ2-7, the V gene TRBV7-9; TRBD1 matches at 7 bases. Germline trimming cut 5 bases from V and 0 bases from J; bases unmatched to any gene: 7. The CDR3 has 15 residues. Germline CDR1 reads SEHNR; CDR2 reads FQNEAQ (reference sequence). This CDR3 reads CASSGQGESSYEQYF. CDR3 coding DNA: TGTGCCAGCAGCGGTCAGGGGGAATCCTCCTACGAGCAGTACTTC.

The genes are TRBV18 and TRBJ2-6; 9 bases are a match to TRBD1. CDR1 is KGHSH and CDR2 is LQKENI in the germline V gene. The J segment lost 3 bases and the V segment lost 4 bases, leaving 7 bases of the junction unmatched. CDR3 length: 17 residues. The CDR3 here is CASSQDRGAIGANVLTF. CDR3 coding DNA: TGTGCCAGCTCACAAGACAGGGGGGCGATTGGGGCCAACGTCCTGACTTTC.

The rearrangement joins TRBV6-2 or TRBV6-3 to TRBJ2-7; weak D call: TRBD2 (5 bases). Trimming took 1 base from V and 3 from J, leaving 16 bases between them. Germline-derived CDR1 and CDR2 are MNHEY and SVGEGT. There are 16 residues in the CDR3. Here the CDR3 reads CASSYWSAHTSYEQYF. The CDR3 DNA reads TGTGCCAGCAGTTACTGGTCAGCCCATACTAGCTACGAGCAGTACTTC.

The chain recombines TRBV9 with TRBJ1-3, with no clear D. The CDR3 is 15 residues long. V was shortened by 2 bases and J by 0 bases, with 9 bases between the two germline ends. Germline CDR1 and CDR2: SGDLS and YYNGEE. CDR3 nucleotides: TGTGCCAGCAGCGTTCGGTCGAGCTCTGGAAACACCATATATTTT. Protein sequence: CASSVRSSSGNTIYF.

The J gene is TRBJ1-1, the V gene TRBV5-1; D uncertain. Germline V gene sequence: CDR1 SGHRS, CDR2 YFSETQ. The CDR3 runs 15 residues. Trimming cost V 5 bases and J 4 bases, with 18 bases left between them. The CDR3 DNA is TGCGCCAGCAGAACCCACAGTACCTCCGGCACTGAAGCTTTCTTT. As protein: CASRTHSTSGTEAFF.

This clone came up a few times. CDR3 nucleotide sequence: TGTGCCAGCAGCATAGACAGGGGGCACTCCTACGAGCAGTACTTC. It specifies CASSIDRGHSYEQYF. The genes are TRBV7-6 and TRBJ2-7; 10 nucleotides align to TRBD1. The CDR3 runs to 15 residues. J gave up 0 bases and V 5 bases, and 4 bases lay outside the gene matches. Germline lookup yields CDR1 SGHVS and CDR2 FNYEAQ.

This chain links TRBV4-2 with TRBJ2-2; D gene uncertain. The CDR3 runs 18 residues. Between the trimmed V and J ends, which lost 2 bases and 7 bases, there was a span of 23 bases. Germline CDR1 LGHNA, CDR2 YNFKEQ. This chain's CDR3 is CASSQKRRSVSSNGELFF. The CDR3, as DNA: TGTGCCAGCAGCCAAAAGAGGCGTAGTGTCTCTTCTAACGGGGAGCTGTTTTTT.

This chain connects TRBV29-1 to TRBJ2-5, with D tentatively TRBD2 (6 bases). The CDR3 has 13 amino acids. The V gene lost 3 bases and the J gene lost 4 bases, with 12 bases spanning the gap. CDR1 and CDR2 (germline): SQVTM, ANQGSEA. The CDR3 bases are TGCAGCGTTGATCCGGGGCGGGGAGAGACCCAGTACTTC. This translates into CSVDPGRGETQYF.

The genes are TRBV3-1 (or the pseudogene TRBV3-2) and TRBJ2-3; TRBD2 aligns across 10 bases. With V trimmed by 7 bases and J by 4 bases, 5 bases remained unmatched. CDR1 is LGHDT, CDR2 YNNKEL, per germline (reference sequence). The CDR3 has 14 amino acids. DNA of the CDR3: TGTGCCAGCACAGTGCTAGCGGGAGCAGATACGCAGTATTTT. It encodes CASTVLAGADTQYF.

V gene TRBV3-1 (or the pseudogene TRBV3-2) combines with J gene TRBJ2-7, with 10 nucleotides matching TRBD2. The CDR3 spans 16 residues. Germline CDR1 and CDR2: LGHDT and YNNKEL (reference sequence). Losses at the gene ends were 3 bases for V and 1 base for J; bases not matched to a gene: 6. CDR3 DNA sequence: TGTGCCAGCAGCCAGGGTCGGACTAGCGGATCCTACGAGCAGTACTTC. It translates to CASSQGRTSGSYEQYF.

V usage is TRBV6-5 and J usage is TRBJ2-7; D is perhaps TRBD1 (6 bases). Germline-derived CDR1 and CDR2 are MNHEY and SVGAGI. The CDR3 contains 11 residues. The CDR3 loop is CATGFSHEQYF. The CDR3 coding sequence is TGTGCTACAGGGTTTTCCCACGAGCAGTACTTC.

The chain recombines TRBV3-1 (or the pseudogene TRBV3-2) with TRBJ2-5; D is perhaps TRBD1 (6 bases). The CDR3 totals 15 residues. From germline, CDR1 is LGHDT and CDR2 YNNKEL (reference sequence). The V gene lost 2 bases and the J gene lost 5 bases, with 15 bases spanning the gap. DNA of the CDR3: TGTGCCAGCAGCCAAAATCAGGGGAAGGCCGAGACCCAGTACTTC. As protein: CASSQNQGKAETQYF.

This chain uses TRBV7-3 with TRBJ2-1; 8 positions agree with TRBD2. Unmatched junction bases numbered 3, after V lost 4 bases and J lost 4 bases. The CDR3 contains 14 residues. CDR1 SGHTA and CDR2 FQGTGA come from the germline V gene. CDR3 nucleotide sequence: TGTGCCAGCAGCTCCACGGGGGGGTACAATGAGCAGTTCTTC. The encoded protein is CASSSTGGYNEQFF.

The J gene is TRBJ1-5, the V gene TRBV15, with 8 bases that match TRBD1. Looked up from germline, CDR1 is LNHNV and CDR2 is YYDKDF (reference sequence). The V and J ends lost 0 bases and 5 bases, in that order; junction bases with no gene match: 12. The CDR3 runs 18 residues. The CDR3 DNA is TGTGCCACCAGCAGAGATCTTTTGGTCGGACAGGGCGATCAGCCCCAGCATTTT. The encoded protein is CATSRDLLVGQGDQPQHF.